This T cell receptor (beta chain) appears in the sequencing data of a study of blood T cell repertoires in COVID-19. For the study at large: Sources were T cells, B-cell-depleted T cells, or PBMCs; the material itself was cDNA or gDNA.

Profiling relied on immunoSEQ multiplex PCR, and the TCRdb table lists in-frame clones only, not all of them. This sample yields about 110,000 clones, of which 69% are seen a single time; roughly 6% belongs to the top ten. This clone appeared a few times. There are 16 residues in the CDR3. CDR1 SEHNR and CDR2 FQNEAQ come from the germline V gene (reference sequence). Between the trimmed V and J ends, which lost 1 base and 4 bases, there was a span of 14 bases. The sequencing sample was made of peripheral blood. V gene TRBV7-9 combines with J gene TRBJ1-5; tentative D call: TRBD1 (5 bases). The receptor was isolated from an elderly man with acute or convalescent COVID-19. CDR3 sequence: CASSLGWQGNNQPQHF. The CDR3, as DNA: TGTGCCAGCAGCTTAGGCTGGCAGGGTAATAATCAGCCCCAGCATTTT.